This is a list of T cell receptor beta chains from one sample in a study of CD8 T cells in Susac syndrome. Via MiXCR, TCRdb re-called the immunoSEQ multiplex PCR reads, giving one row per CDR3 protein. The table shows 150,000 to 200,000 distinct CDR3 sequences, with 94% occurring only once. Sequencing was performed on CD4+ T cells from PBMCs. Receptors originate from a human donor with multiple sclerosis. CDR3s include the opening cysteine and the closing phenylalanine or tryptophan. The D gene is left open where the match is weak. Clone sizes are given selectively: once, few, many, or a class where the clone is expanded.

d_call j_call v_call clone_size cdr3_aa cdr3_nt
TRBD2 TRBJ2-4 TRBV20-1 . CSATGGLAKNIQYF TGCAGTGCTACGGGGGGATTAGCCAAAAACATTCAGTACTTC
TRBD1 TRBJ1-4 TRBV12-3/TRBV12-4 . CASSLERGREKLFF TGTGCCAGCAGTTTGGAGAGGGGGCGTGAAAAACTGTTTTTT
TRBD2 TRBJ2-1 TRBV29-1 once CSVVPGTSGYNEQFF TGCAGCGTTGTGCCCGGGACTAGCGGGTACAATGAGCAGTTCTTC
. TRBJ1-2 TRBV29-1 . CSVSDTANYGYTF TGCAGCGTTTCGGACACAGCTAACTATGGCTACACCTTC
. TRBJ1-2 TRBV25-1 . CASSRGDGYTF TGTGCCAGCAGTCGGGGTGATGGCTACACCTTC
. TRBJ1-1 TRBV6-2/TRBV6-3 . CASSGRTEAFF TGTGCCAGCAGCGGGAGGACTGAAGCTTTCTTT
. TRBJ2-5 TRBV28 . CASSGPIWTQYF TGTGCCAGCAGTGGGCCCATTTGGACCCAGTACTTC
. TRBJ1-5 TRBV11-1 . CASSRAIGSPQHF TGTGCCAGCAGCCGTGCTATCGGGTCGCCCCAGCATTTT
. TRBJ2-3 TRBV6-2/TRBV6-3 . CASRIHFTDTQYF TGTGCCAGCAGAATACACTTCACAGATACGCAGTATTTT
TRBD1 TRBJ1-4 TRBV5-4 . CASSSGQGRPLGDEKLFF TGTGCCAGCAGCTCCGGACAGGGTAGGCCCCTGGGAGATGAAAAACTGTTTTTT
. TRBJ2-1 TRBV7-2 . CASSLALRGEDNEQFF TGTGCCAGCAGCTTAGCGCTGAGGGGCGAAGACAATGAGCAGTTCTTC
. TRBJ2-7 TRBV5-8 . CASRYYEQYF TGTGCCAGCAGATACTACGAGCAGTACTTC
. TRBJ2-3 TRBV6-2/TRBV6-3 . CAIEGPSTDTQYF TGTGCCATCGAAGGACCTAGCACAGATACGCAGTATTTT
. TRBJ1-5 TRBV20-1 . CSARDAGGGLNQPQHF TGCAGTGCTAGAGATGCGGGGGGCGGATTAAACCAGCCCCAGCATTTT
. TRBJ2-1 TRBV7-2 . CASSLALLTNNEQFF TGTGCCAGCAGCTTAGCCCTTTTAACCAACAATGAGCAGTTCTTC
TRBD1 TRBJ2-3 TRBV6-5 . CASSYSGQGGSADTQYF TGTGCCAGCAGTTACTCGGGACAGGGGGGGTCAGCAGATACGCAGTATTTT
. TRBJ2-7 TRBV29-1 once CSVEVWQGRSNPYEQYF TGCAGCGTTGAAGTATGGCAGGGTAGATCGAATCCTTACGAGCAGTACTTC
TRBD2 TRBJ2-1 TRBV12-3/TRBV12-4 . CASSFASGFDEQFF TGTGCCAGCAGTTTCGCTAGCGGGTTCGATGAGCAGTTCTTC
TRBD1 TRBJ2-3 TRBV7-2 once CATRDSYTDTQYF TGTGCGACCCGGGACAGCTACACAGATACGCAGTATTTT
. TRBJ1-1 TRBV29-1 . CSVAMGGTEAFF TGCAGCGTTGCAATGGGAGGAACTGAAGCTTTCTTT
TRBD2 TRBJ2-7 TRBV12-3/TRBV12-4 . CASSFSGSTYEQYF TGTGCCAGCAGTTTTAGCGGGAGTACGTACGAGCAGTACTTC
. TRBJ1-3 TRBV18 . CASSPYAPTHSGNTIYF TGTGCCAGCTCACCGTATGCGCCGACCCACTCTGGAAACACCATATATTTT
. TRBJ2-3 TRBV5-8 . CASSSLGAATDTQYF TGTGCCAGCAGCTCGCTGGGGGCAGCGACAGATACGCAGTATTTT
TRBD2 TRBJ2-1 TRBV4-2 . CASSQDLAGNNEQFF TGTGCCAGCAGCCAAGATCTAGCGGGGAACAATGAGCAGTTCTTC
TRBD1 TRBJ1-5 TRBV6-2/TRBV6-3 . CASSSQGARPQHF TGTGCCAGCAGTTCCCAGGGGGCTCGACCCCAGCATTTT
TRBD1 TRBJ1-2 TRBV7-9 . CASSTYPGQGAFGYTF TGTGCCAGCAGCACCTATCCGGGACAGGGGGCTTTTGGCTACACCTTC
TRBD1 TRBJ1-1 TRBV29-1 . CSAGLDRDTEAFF TGCAGCGCTGGTTTGGACAGGGACACTGAAGCTTTCTTT
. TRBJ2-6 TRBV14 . CASSRTFRAPFANVLTF TGTGCCAGCAGCCGGACCTTCAGGGCCCCGTTCGCCAACGTCCTGACTTTC
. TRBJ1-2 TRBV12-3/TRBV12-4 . CATNQGLYGYTF TGTGCCACCAATCAGGGACTCTATGGCTACACCTTC
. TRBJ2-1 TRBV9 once CASSPDYIGPREQFF TGTGCCAGCAGCCCTGACTATATCGGGCCTCGGGAGCAGTTCTTC
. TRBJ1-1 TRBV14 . CASSPPGSFTEAFF TGTGCCAGCAGCCCCCCGGGCAGCTTCACTGAAGCTTTCTTT